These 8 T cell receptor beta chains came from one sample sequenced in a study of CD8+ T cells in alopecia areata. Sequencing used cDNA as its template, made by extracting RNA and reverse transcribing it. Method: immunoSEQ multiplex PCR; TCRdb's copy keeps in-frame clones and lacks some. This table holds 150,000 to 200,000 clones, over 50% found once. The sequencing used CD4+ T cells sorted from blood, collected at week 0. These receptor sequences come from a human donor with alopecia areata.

The CDR3 reads CASSAKWEQYF. The CDR3 nucleotides read TGTGCCAGCAGCGCCAAGTGGGAGCAGTACTTC. The chain carries TRBV2 and TRBJ2-7; D not certain. V lost 6 bases and J lost 7, with 10 bases in between. The germline V gene has CDR1 SNHLY and CDR2 FYNNEI. CDR3 length equals 11 residues.

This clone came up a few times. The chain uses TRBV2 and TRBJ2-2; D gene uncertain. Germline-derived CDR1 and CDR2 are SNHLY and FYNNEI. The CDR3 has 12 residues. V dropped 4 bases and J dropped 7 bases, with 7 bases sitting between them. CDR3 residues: CASSAIGGELFF. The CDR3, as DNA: TGTGCCAGCAGTGCGATAGGCGGGGAGCTGTTTTTT.

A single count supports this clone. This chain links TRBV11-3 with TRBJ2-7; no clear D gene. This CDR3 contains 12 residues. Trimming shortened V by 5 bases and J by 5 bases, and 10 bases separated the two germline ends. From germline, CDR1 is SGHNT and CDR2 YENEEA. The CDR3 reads CASSQMVDEQYF. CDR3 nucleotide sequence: TGTGCCAGCAGCCAAATGGTCGACGAGCAGTACTTC.

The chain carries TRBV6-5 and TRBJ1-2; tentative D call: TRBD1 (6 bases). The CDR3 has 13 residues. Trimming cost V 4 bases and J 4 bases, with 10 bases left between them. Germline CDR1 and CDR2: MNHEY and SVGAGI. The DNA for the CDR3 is TGTGCCAGCAGTTTCAGGGGTGTCTATGGCTACACCTTC. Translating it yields CASSFRGVYGYTF.

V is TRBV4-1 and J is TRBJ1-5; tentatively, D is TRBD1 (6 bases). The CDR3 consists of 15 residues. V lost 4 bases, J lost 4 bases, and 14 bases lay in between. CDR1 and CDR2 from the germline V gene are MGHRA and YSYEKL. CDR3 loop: CASSPGGQGNQPQHF. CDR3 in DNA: TGCGCCAGCAGCCCCGGGGGGCAGGGAAATCAGCCCCAGCATTTT.

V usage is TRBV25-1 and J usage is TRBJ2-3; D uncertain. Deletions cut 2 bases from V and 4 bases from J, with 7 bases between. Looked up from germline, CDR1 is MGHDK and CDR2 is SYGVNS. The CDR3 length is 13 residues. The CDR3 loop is CASSERVSDTQYF. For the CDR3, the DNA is TGTGCCAGCAGTGAACGGGTATCAGATACGCAGTATTTT.

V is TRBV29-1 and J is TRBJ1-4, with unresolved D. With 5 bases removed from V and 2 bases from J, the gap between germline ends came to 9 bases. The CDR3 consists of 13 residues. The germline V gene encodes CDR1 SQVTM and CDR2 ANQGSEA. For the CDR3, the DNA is TGCAGCGTTTTACCGGGGACTAATGAAAAACTGTTTTTT. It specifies CSVLPGTNEKLFF. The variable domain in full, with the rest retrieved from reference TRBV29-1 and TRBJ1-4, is SAVISQKPSRDICQRGTSLTIQCQVDSQVTMMFWYRQQPGQSLTLIATANQGSEATYESGFVIDKFPISRPNLTFSTLTVSNMSPEDSSIYLCSVLPGTNEKLFFGSGTQLSVL.

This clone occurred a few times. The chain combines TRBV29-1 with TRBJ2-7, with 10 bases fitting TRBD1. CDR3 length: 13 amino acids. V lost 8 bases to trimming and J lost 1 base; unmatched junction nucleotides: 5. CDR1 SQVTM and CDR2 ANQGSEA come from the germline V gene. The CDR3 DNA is TGCAGCTTTCGACAGGGGGCTTCCTACGAGCAGTACTTC. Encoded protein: CSFRQGASYEQYF.